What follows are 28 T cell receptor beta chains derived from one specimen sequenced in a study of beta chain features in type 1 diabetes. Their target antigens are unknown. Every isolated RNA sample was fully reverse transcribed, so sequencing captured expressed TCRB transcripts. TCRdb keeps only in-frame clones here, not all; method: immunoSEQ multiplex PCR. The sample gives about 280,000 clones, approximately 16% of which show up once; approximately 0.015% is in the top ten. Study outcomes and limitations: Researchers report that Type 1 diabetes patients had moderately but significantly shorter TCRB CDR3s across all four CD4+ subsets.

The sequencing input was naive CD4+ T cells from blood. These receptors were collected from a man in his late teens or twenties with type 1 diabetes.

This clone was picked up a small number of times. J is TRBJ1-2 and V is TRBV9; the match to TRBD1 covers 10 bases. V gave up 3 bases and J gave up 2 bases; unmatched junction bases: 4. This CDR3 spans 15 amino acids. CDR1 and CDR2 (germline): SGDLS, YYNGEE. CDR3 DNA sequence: TGTGCCAGCAGCGAGGGGGGACAGGGGAACTATGGCTACACCTTC. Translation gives CASSEGGQGNYGYTF.

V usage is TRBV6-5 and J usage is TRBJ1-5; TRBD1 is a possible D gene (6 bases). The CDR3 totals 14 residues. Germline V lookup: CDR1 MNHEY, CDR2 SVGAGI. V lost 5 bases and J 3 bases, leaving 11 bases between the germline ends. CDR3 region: CASSPRTVNQPQHF. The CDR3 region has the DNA TGTGCCAGCAGTCCACGGACAGTCAATCAGCCCCAGCATTTT.

CDR3 sequence (DNA): TGTGCCAGCACCCGGGACGGCGGGAGAGAGACCCAGTACTTC. It specifies CASTRDGGRETQYF. The V call is TRBV5-4, the J call TRBJ2-5, with 7 bases lining up with TRBD2. Germline assignment: CDR1 SGHNT and CDR2 YYREEE (reference sequence). This CDR3 is 14 amino acids long. With 6 bases clipped from V and 4 bases from J, the junction kept 9 bases outside the gene matches.

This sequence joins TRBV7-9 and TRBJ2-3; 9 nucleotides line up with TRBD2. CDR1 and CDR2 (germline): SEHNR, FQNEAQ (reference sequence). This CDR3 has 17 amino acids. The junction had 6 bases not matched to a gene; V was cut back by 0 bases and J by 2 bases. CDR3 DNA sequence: TGTGCCAGCAGCTTAGCGCTAGCGGGACCCTACACAGATACGCAGTATTTT. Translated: CASSLALAGPYTDTQYF.

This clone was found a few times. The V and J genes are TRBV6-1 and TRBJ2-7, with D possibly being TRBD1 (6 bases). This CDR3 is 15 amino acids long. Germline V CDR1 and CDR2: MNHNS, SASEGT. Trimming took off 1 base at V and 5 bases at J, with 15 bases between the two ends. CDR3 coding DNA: TGTGCCAGCAGTGAAGTTCAGGGGAAAGGACACGAGCAGTACTTC. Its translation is CASSEVQGKGHEQYF.

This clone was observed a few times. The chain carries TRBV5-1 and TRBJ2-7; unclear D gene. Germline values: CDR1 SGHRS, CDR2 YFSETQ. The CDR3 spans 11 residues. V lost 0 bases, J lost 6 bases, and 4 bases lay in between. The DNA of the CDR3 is TGCGCCAGCAGCTTGGAGCTCGAGCAGTACTTC. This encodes CASSLELEQYF.

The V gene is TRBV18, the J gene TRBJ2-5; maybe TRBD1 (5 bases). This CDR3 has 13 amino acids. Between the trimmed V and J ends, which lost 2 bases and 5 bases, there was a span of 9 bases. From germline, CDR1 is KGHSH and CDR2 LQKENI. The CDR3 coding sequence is TGTGCCAGCTCACCAGGGGCCTTGGAGACCCAGTACTTC. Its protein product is CASSPGALETQYF.

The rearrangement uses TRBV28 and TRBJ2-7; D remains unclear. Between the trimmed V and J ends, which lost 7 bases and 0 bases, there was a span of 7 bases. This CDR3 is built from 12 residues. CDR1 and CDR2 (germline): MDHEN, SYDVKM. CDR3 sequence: CASNQYSYEQYF. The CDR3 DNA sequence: TGTGCCAGCAACCAGTACTCCTACGAGCAGTACTTC.

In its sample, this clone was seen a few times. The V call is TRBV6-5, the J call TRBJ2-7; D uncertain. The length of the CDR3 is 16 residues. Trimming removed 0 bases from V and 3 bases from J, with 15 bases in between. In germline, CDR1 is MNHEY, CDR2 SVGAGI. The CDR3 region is CASSYSVAPIDYEQYF. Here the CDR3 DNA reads TGTGCCAGCAGTTACTCGGTGGCCCCAATTGACTACGAGCAGTACTTC.

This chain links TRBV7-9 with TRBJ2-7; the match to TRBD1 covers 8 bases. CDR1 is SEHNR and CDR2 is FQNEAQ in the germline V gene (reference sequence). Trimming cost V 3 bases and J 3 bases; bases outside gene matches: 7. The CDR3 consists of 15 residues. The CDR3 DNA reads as TGTGCCAGCAGCTTTAACAGGGGGGACCTCTACGAGCAGTACTTC. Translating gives CASSFNRGDLYEQYF.

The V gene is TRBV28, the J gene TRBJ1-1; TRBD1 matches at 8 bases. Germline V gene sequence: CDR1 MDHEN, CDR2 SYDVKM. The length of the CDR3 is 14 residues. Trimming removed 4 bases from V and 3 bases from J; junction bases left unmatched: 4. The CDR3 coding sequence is TGTGCCAGCAGTTCTCGGGACAGGTACACTGAAGCTTTCTTT. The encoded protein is CASSSRDRYTEAFF.

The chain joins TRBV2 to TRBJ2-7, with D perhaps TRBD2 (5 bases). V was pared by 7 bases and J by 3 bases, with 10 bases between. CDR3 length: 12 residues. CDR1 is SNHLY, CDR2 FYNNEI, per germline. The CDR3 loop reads CASNGEGYEQYF. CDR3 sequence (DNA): TGTGCCAGCAACGGAGAGGGCTACGAGCAGTACTTC.

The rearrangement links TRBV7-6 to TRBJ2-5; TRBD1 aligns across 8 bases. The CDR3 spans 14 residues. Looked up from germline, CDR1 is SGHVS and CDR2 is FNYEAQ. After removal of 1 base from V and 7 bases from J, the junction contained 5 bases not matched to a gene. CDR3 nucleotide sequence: TGTGCCAGCAGCTTAGTGACAGGGGAAGGGACCCAGTACTTC. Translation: CASSLVTGEGTQYF.

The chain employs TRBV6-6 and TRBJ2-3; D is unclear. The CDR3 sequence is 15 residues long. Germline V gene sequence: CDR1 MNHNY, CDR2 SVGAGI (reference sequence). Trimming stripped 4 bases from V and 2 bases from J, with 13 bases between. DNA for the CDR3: TGTGCCAGCAGTTCCGCTGTGAGCTCCACAGATACGCAGTATTTT. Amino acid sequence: CASSSAVSSTDTQYF.

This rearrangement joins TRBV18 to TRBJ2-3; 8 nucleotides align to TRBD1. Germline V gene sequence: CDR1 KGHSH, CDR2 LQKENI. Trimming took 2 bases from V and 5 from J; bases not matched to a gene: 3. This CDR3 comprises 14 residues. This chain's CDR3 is CASSPGQGRDTQYF. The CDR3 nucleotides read TGTGCCAGCTCACCAGGACAGGGTAGAGATACGCAGTATTTT.

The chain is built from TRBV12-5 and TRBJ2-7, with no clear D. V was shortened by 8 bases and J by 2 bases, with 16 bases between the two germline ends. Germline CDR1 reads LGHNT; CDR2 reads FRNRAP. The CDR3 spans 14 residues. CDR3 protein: CASFSLQLAYEQYF. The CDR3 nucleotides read TGTGCTAGTTTTAGCCTCCAATTAGCCTACGAGCAGTACTTC.

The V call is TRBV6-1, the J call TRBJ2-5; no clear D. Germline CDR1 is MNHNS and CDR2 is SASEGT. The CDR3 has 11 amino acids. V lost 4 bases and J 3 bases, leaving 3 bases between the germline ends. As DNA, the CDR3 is TGTGCCAGCAGTGCCGAAGAGACCCAGTACTTC. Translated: CASSAEETQYF.

CDR3 nucleotides: TGTGCCACCAGCAGAGATCCAGGGGCTCTGAACACTGAAGCTTTCTTT. It encodes CATSRDPGALNTEAFF. This chain joins TRBV15 and TRBJ1-1; D is possibly TRBD1 (6 bases). Trimming stripped 0 bases from V and 0 bases from J, with 11 bases between. The CDR3 sequence is 16 residues long. Germline V lookup: CDR1 LNHNV, CDR2 YYDKDF (reference sequence).

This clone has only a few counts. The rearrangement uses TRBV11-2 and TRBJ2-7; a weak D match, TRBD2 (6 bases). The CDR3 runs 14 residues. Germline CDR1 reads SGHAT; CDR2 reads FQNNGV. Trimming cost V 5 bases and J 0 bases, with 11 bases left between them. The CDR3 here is CASSGGWSSYEQYF. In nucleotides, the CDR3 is TGTGCCAGCAGCGGAGGGTGGAGCTCCTACGAGCAGTACTTC.

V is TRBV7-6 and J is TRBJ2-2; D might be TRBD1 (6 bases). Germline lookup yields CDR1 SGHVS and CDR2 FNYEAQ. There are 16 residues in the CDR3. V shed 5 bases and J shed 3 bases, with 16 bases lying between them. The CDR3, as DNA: TGTGCCAGCAGCCCAGGGACCGGGACATACACCGGGGAGCTGTTTTTT. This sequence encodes CASSPGTGTYTGELFF.

The chain's CDR3 is CASSFRDTGELFF. The CDR3 DNA sequence: TGTGCCAGCAGCTTCAGGGACACCGGGGAGCTGTTTTTT. The chain is built from TRBV11-2 and TRBJ2-2; D is perhaps TRBD1 (5 bases). Trimming stripped 3 bases from V and 3 bases from J, with 5 bases between. The CDR3 sequence is 13 residues long. Germline V gene sequence: CDR1 SGHAT, CDR2 FQNNGV.

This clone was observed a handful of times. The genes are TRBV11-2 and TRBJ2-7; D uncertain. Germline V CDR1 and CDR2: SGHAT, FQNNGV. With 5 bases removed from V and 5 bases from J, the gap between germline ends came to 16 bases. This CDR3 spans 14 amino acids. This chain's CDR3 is CASSPSPLGHEQYF. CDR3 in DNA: TGTGCCAGCAGCCCCTCCCCCCTTGGCCACGAGCAGTACTTC.

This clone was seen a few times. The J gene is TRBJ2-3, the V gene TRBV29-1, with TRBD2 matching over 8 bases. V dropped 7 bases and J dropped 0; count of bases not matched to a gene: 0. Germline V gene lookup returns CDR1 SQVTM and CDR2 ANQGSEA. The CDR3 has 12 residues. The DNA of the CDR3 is TGCAGCGCTAGCGGGAGCACAGATACGCAGTATTTT. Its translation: CSASGSTDTQYF.

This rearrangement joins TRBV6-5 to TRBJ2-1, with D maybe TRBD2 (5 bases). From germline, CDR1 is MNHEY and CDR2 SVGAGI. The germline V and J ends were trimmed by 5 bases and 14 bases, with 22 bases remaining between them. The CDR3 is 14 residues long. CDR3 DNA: TGTGCCAGCAGTCCCCGGACTGGAAAATCTGTAAAGTTCTTC. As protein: CASSPRTGKSVKFF.

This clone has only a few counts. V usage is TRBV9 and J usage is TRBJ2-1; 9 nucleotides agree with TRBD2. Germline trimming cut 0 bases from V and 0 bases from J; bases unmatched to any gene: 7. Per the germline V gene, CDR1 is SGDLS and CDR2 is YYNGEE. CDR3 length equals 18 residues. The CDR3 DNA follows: TGTGCCAGCAGCGTAGGTGGTTGGCGGGGGGGCTCCTACAATGAGCAGTTCTTC. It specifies CASSVGGWRGGSYNEQFF.

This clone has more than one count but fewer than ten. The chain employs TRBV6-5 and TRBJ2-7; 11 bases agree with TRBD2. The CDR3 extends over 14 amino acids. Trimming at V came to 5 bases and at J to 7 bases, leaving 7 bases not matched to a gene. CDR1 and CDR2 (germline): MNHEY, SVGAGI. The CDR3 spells CASSRLAGTLEQYF. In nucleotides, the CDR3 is TGTGCCAGCAGTCGACTAGCGGGGACCCTGGAGCAGTACTTC.

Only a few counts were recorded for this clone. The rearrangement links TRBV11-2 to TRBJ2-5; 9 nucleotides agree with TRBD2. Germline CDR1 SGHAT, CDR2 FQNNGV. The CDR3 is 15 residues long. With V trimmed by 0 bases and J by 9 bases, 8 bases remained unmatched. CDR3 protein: CASSLETSGIRAQYF. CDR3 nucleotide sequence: TGTGCCAGCAGCTTAGAGACTAGCGGTATTCGGGCCCAGTACTTC.

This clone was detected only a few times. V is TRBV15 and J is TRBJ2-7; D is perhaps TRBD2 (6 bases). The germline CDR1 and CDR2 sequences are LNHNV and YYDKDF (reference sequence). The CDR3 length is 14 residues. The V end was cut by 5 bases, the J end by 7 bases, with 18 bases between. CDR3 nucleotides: TGTGCCACCAGCCGGGACTCCCAACTTATGGAGCAGTACTTC. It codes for CATSRDSQLMEQYF. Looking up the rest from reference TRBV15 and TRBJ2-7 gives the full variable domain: DAMVIQNPRYQVTQFGKPVTLSCSQTLNHNVMYWYQQKSSQAPKLLFHYYDKDFNNEADTPDNFQSRRPNTSFCFLDIRSPGLGDTAMYLCATSRDSQLMEQYFGPGTRLTVT.